The clone carrying this T cell receptor (beta chain) was counted a few times. Its antigen is currently unknown. The data belong to a study of blood T cells in healthy people across ages. The CDR3 is 18 amino acids. CDR1 is DFQATT, CDR2 SNEGSKA, per germline (reference sequence). The junction had 17 bases not matched to a gene; V was cut back by 0 bases and J by 5 bases. Donors ranged from about 6 to 95 years old and were healthy Caucasians in Russia. Each donor gave 9 to 10 milliliters of peripheral blood. A sample-barcoded 5' primer and a J-beta primer mix were used in a second PCR of roughly 6 to 11 cycles. TCRdb re-derived calls from the 5' RACE reads in MiXCR, one entry per CDR3 protein. The sample contains 650,000 to 1,000,000 distinct CDR3 sequences, 35% to 40% of which appear only once. Findings of the study overall: No one knew whether donors had CMV, which possibly confounded expanded clonotype changes.

Sequenced: blood. V usage is TRBV20-1 and J usage is TRBJ1-2, with 8 bases aligning to TRBD1. The sequence was collected from a man between 18 and 35 years old in good health. The CDR3: CSARDAGPGGRFRYGYTF. Written as DNA, the CDR3 is TGCAGTGCTAGAGATGCAGGGCCAGGGGGCCGGTTTAGGTATGGCTACACCTTC.